The rows below give T cell receptor beta chains drawn from one sample of a study of T-cell memory formation after mild COVID-19. TCRdb processed the 5' RACE reads anew with MiXCR; each CDR3 protein has one entry. The data hold roughly 500,000 distinct CDR3 sequences, with 20% observed a single time. Sequencing was carried out using PBMCs or a T cell subset sorted from them (not recorded which). Every receptor here comes from an adult woman who had mild COVID-19 (a few samples of this study predate the infection). Cell type and time point are not known. Both conserved end residues are part of each CDR3. A D gene is named only where the DNA matches it firmly. Some rows mark clone size as missing; the rest say once, few, many or name a class of expanded clone.

v_call: TRBV20-1; d_call: -; clone_size: few; j_call: TRBJ1-2; cdr3_aa: CSAPRSQGMRGYTF; cdr3_nt: TGCAGTGCTCCCCGATCCCAAGGCATGAGGGGCTACACCTTC
v_call: TRBV3-1; d_call: -; clone_size: -; j_call: TRBJ1-5; cdr3_aa: CASTQSGGLGQPQHF; cdr3_nt: TGTGCCAGCACCCAGTCGGGGGGGCTCGGTCAGCCCCAGCATTTT
v_call: TRBV9; d_call: TRBD1; clone_size: few; j_call: TRBJ2-1; cdr3_aa: CASSPRDREFNEQFF; cdr3_nt: TGTGCCAGCAGCCCCCGGGACAGGGAGTTCAATGAGCAGTTCTTC
v_call: TRBV3-1; d_call: -; clone_size: many; j_call: TRBJ2-1; cdr3_aa: CASSQDPFVGSYNEQFF; cdr3_nt: TGTGCCAGCAGCCAAGACCCTTTTGTGGGCTCGTACAATGAGCAGTTCTTC
v_call: TRBV9; d_call: -; clone_size: -; j_call: TRBJ2-3; cdr3_aa: CASSVASAFTDTQYF; cdr3_nt: TGTGCCAGCAGCGTAGCTAGCGCGTTCACAGATACGCAGTATTTT
v_call: TRBV9; d_call: -; clone_size: -; j_call: TRBJ1-4; cdr3_aa: CASSVGAWEKLFF; cdr3_nt: TGTGCCAGCAGCGTCGGCGCTTGGGAAAAACTGTTTTTT
v_call: TRBV12-3/TRBV12-4; d_call: TRBD1; clone_size: few; j_call: TRBJ2-2; cdr3_aa: CASSPGQGLVGELFF; cdr3_nt: TGTGCCAGCAGTCCCGGACAGGGGTTAGTCGGGGAGCTGTTTTTT
v_call: TRBV4-2; d_call: TRBD1; clone_size: -; j_call: TRBJ2-3; cdr3_aa: CASKGDRATDTQYF; cdr3_nt: TGTGCCAGCAAGGGGGACAGGGCCACAGATACGCAGTATTTT
v_call: TRBV18; d_call: -; clone_size: few; j_call: TRBJ1-1; cdr3_aa: CASSPPGRVAEAFF; cdr3_nt: TGTGCCAGCTCACCACCGGGCAGGGTGGCTGAAGCTTTCTTT
v_call: TRBV21-1; d_call: -; clone_size: -; j_call: TRBJ2-7; cdr3_aa: CASEERWGRF; cdr3_nt: TGTGCCAGCGAGGAGAGGTGGGGGAGATTC
v_call: TRBV9; d_call: TRBD2; clone_size: few; j_call: TRBJ2-1; cdr3_aa: CASSVASGLAGYNEQFF; cdr3_nt: TGTGCCAGCAGCGTAGCTTCGGGTCTAGCGGGGTACAATGAGCAGTTCTTC
v_call: TRBV3-1; d_call: -; clone_size: once; j_call: TRBJ1-1; cdr3_aa: CASSPPTGLGTEAFF; cdr3_nt: TGTGCCAGCAGCCCCCCAACAGGGCTAGGAACTGAAGCTTTCTTT
v_call: TRBV5-6; d_call: TRBD2; clone_size: -; j_call: TRBJ2-7; cdr3_aa: CASSLGGGRAFEQYF; cdr3_nt: TGTGCCAGCAGCTTGGGGGGCGGGAGGGCCTTCGAGCAGTACTTC
v_call: TRBV4-1; d_call: TRBD1; clone_size: -; j_call: TRBJ2-3; cdr3_aa: CASSQVQGATDTQYF; cdr3_nt: TGCGCCAGCAGCCAAGTTCAGGGGGCCACAGATACGCAGTATTTT
v_call: TRBV2; d_call: TRBD1; clone_size: few; j_call: TRBJ1-2; cdr3_aa: CASEDRGIGYTF; cdr3_nt: TGTGCCAGCGAAGACAGGGGGATCGGCTACACCTTC
v_call: TRBV20-1; d_call: TRBD2; clone_size: few; j_call: TRBJ2-2; cdr3_aa: CSARVSGGAGELFF; cdr3_nt: TGCAGTGCTAGAGTCAGCGGGGGGGCCGGGGAGCTGTTTTTT
v_call: TRBV4-1; d_call: -; clone_size: -; j_call: TRBJ2-7; cdr3_aa: CASSHWDTSYEQYF; cdr3_nt: TGCGCCAGCAGCCATTGGGACACTTCCTACGAGCAGTACTTC